This TCR beta chain originates from a study of blood T cell repertoires in COVID-19. The trim removed 5 bases at V and 3 bases at J, leaving 5 bases unmatched. The germline gives CDR1 MNHEY, CDR2 SVGAGI. The CDR3 length is 15 residues. Seattle patient enrollment occurred during active infection, with longitudinal follow-up thereafter. Assay used: immunoSEQ multiplex PCR; TCRdb lists only in-frame clones, some missing. The sample shows just over 150,000 clones, approximately 90% of them seen only once. In its sample, this clone was seen once. The TCR was taken from a man aged 25-40 years with COVID-19, enrolled during active disease. The V and J genes are TRBV6-5 and TRBJ1-5; 9 bases agree with TRBD1. Sequencing input: peripheral blood. CDR3 in DNA: TGTGCCAGCAGTCGGACAGGGGTTAACAATCAGCCCCAGCATTTT. The encoded protein is CASSRTGVNNQPQHF.